These T cell receptor beta chains were read from a single sample in a study of T cells after yellow fever vaccination. TCRdb redid the calling of the 5' RACE reads with MiXCR, one entry per CDR3 protein. Among hundreds of thousands of distinct CDR3 sequences listed, 6% to 8% were seen once. Sample: PBMCs, taken 5 days after the yellow fever booster vaccination. These receptors all stem from a man aged 30 to 39 who received the YFV17D yellow fever vaccine. The CDR3 runs from the conserved cysteine through the conserved F or W. D genes are given only for firm matches. Some rows mark clone size as missing; the rest say once, few, many or name a class of expanded clone.

>TRBV7-2|few|TRBJ2-1|TRBD2
CASSKSGTSGILQFF
TGTGCCAGCAGCAAATCCGGGACTAGCGGGATTTTGCAGTTCTTC
>TRBV10-1|many|TRBJ2-5|TRBD1
CASSEGGARTGGLETQYF
TGCGCCAGCAGTGAAGGTGGGGCCAGGACAGGGGGATTAGAGACCCAGTACTTC
>TRBV5-1|.|TRBJ1-2|.
CASSLGDYNYGYTF
TGCGCCAGCAGCTTGGGGGATTACAACTATGGCTACACCTTC
>TRBV12-3/TRBV12-4|.|TRBJ1-2|.
CASSLGGRQRGYTF
TGTGCCAGCAGTTTGGGGGGCAGGCAGAGGGGCTACACCTTC
>TRBV6-1|many|TRBJ2-4|.
CASLPGAVSINIQYF
TGTGCCAGCCTTCCGGGGGCAGTTTCGATAAACATTCAGTACTTC
>TRBV19|.|TRBJ1-2|.
CASSIRVGDGYTF
TGTGCCAGTAGTATTAGGGTCGGCGATGGCTACACCTTC
>TRBV10-3|many|TRBJ2-7|.
CAISGQGAYEQYF
TGTGCCATCAGTGGTCAGGGAGCCTACGAGCAGTACTTC
>TRBV7-9|.|TRBJ1-6|TRBD1
CASSSTDRGTSPLHF
TGTGCCAGCAGCAGCACGGACAGGGGTACCTCACCCCTCCACTTT
>TRBV20-1|many|TRBJ2-7|.
CSARSSTYEQYF
TGCAGTGCTAGATCCTCTACCTACGAGCAGTACTTC
>TRBV12-3/TRBV12-4|few|TRBJ1-1|.
CASSAQGTMNTEAFF
TGTGCCAGCAGTGCCCAGGGGACAATGAACACTGAAGCTTTCTTT
>TRBV9|many|TRBJ1-2|.
CASSAGRYGYTF
TGTGCCAGCAGCGCGGGTCGCTATGGCTACACCTTC
>TRBV27|few|TRBJ2-3|.
CASTPGGVGTDTQYF
TGTGCCAGCACCCCCGGAGGTGTGGGCACAGATACGCAGTATTTT
>TRBV5-1|many|TRBJ2-5|.
CASSSRHRDQETQYF
TGCGCCAGCAGCTCCAGACACAGAGACCAAGAGACCCAGTACTTC
>TRBV19|.|TRBJ1-5|TRBD1
CASSGPGQGQSNQPQHF
TGTGCCTCCTCGGGCCCGGGACAGGGGCAGTCCAATCAGCCCCAGCATTTT
>TRBV2|.|TRBJ2-7|TRBD1
CASSTQGARTYEQYF
TGTGCCAGCAGTACCCAGGGGGCTCGCACCTACGAGCAGTACTTC
>TRBV18|few|TRBJ1-1|.
CASSPRAPNTEAFF
TGTGCCAGCTCACCTAGGGCTCCGAACACTGAAGCTTTCTTT
>TRBV15|many|TRBJ2-3|.
CATSRGVGRTDTQYF
TGTGCCACCAGCAGGGGTGTTGGTCGCACAGATACGCAGTATTTT
>TRBV6-4|.|TRBJ2-1|.
CASSDSRGSSYNEQFF
TGTGCCAGCAGTGACTCCCGGGGAAGCTCCTACAATGAGCAGTTCTTC
>TRBV7-2|many|TRBJ1-2|.
CASSSLAGYTF
TGTGCCAGCAGCTCGCTCGCTGGCTACACCTTC
>TRBV7-7|.|TRBJ2-5|.
CASSLSPQETQHF
TGTGCCAGCAGCTTATCCCCACAAGAGACCCAGCACTTC
>TRBV20-1|many|TRBJ2-1|TRBD2
CSAKPSLAGHYNEQFF
TGCAGTGCAAAGCCCTCGTTAGCGGGGCACTACAATGAGCAGTTCTTC
>TRBV5-1|few|TRBJ2-1|.
CASNRDGGGNEQFF
TGCGCCAGCAACCGAGATGGAGGGGGCAATGAGCAGTTCTTC
>TRBV3-1|few|TRBJ2-3|.
CASSQSSLADTQYF
TGTGCCAGCAGCCAATCCTCCTTAGCAGATACGCAGTATTTT
>TRBV3-1|few|TRBJ2-1|.
CASTPTLSPDNEQFF
TGTGCCAGCACCCCGACTCTTAGCCCGGACAATGAGCAGTTCTTC
>TRBV7-6|.|TRBJ2-1|.
CASSPRVFNEQFF
TGTGCCAGCAGCCCGAGAGTCTTCAATGAGCAGTTCTTC
>TRBV27|many|TRBJ2-7|TRBD1
CASSLFDRGEQYF
TGTGCCAGCAGTTTATTTGACAGGGGCGAGCAGTACTTC
>TRBV5-1|few|TRBJ1-2|.
CASSLDGSANYGYTF
TGCGCCAGCAGCTTGGATGGGAGTGCTAACTATGGCTACACCTTC
>TRBV12-3/TRBV12-4|few|TRBJ2-3|TRBD2
CASTGLAGDTQYF
TGTGCCAGCACGGGACTAGCTGGAGATACGCAGTATTTT
>TRBV5-1|.|TRBJ2-1|TRBD2
CASSLEAGGGEQFF
TGCGCCAGCAGCTTGGAAGCGGGAGGGGGTGAGCAGTTCTTC
>TRBV7-6|many|TRBJ2-7|TRBD2
CASSARLAGGYEQYF
TGTGCCAGCAGCGCCCGACTAGCGGGAGGGTACGAGCAGTACTTC
>TRBV12-3/TRBV12-4|many|TRBJ2-1|.
CASSLRVRQGGNEQFF
TGTGCCAGCAGTTTGCGGGTCCGGCAGGGGGGCAATGAGCAGTTCTTC
>TRBV20-1|.|TRBJ2-1|TRBD2
CSARAGGPVDEQFF
TGCAGTGCTAGAGCGGGAGGGCCTGTTGATGAGCAGTTCTTC
>TRBV27|many|TRBJ2-7|TRBD2
CASTEAGLAGVYEQYF
TGTGCCAGCACAGAAGCTGGACTAGCGGGAGTCTACGAGCAGTACTTC
>TRBV18|few|TRBJ2-1|TRBD2
CASSRAGAAYNEQFF
TGTGCCAGCTCACGCGCGGGAGCAGCCTACAATGAGCAGTTCTTC
>TRBV20-1|few|TRBJ2-7|.
CSATDGSYEQYF
TGCAGTGCTACGGACGGCTCCTACGAGCAGTACTTC
>TRBV12-3/TRBV12-4|once|TRBJ2-7|.
CASSFPPRGRGDEQYF
TGTGCCAGCAGTTTTCCTCCCCGGGGCAGGGGGGACGAGCAGTACTTC
>TRBV20-1|few|TRBJ2-3|.
CSALVEDTQYF
TGCAGTGCCCTAGTGGAAGATACGCAGTATTTT
>TRBV5-1|few|TRBJ2-7|TRBD2
CASSFYLTSGTSYEQYF
TGCGCCAGCAGCTTTTACCTGACTAGCGGGACATCCTACGAGCAGTACTTC
>TRBV4-3|many|TRBJ2-1|TRBD1
CASSQGTGVHNEQFF
TGCGCCAGCAGCCAAGGAACAGGGGTCCACAATGAGCAGTTCTTC
>TRBV20-1|many|TRBJ2-5|.
CSASHPGEYQETQYF
TGCAGTGCTAGTCACCCGGGAGAGTACCAAGAGACCCAGTACTTC
>TRBV3-1|.|TRBJ2-7|TRBD2
CASSQLSGRSPYEQYF
TGTGCCAGCAGCCAACTTAGCGGGAGAAGTCCCTACGAGCAGTACTTC
>TRBV5-1|many|TRBJ1-4|.
CASSSTEQRNEKLFF
TGCGCCAGCAGCTCGACCGAACAACGAAATGAAAAACTGTTTTTT
>TRBV23-1|many|TRBJ2-1|TRBD1
CASSHNGTGTPRCDEQFF
TGCGCCAGCAGTCACAACGGGACAGGCACCCCCCGCTGCGATGAGCAGTTCTTC
>TRBV28|many|TRBJ2-5|.
CASSFLGSRETQYF
TGTGCCAGCAGTTTCCTCGGTAGTAGGGAGACCCAGTACTTC
>TRBV20-1|many|TRBJ1-5|.
CSATRDLNQPQHF
TGCAGTGCTACCCGGGACCTTAATCAGCCCCAGCATTTT
>TRBV7-2|few|TRBJ2-1|.
CASSPTRGSYNEQFF
TGTGCCAGCAGCCCGACTAGGGGGTCCTACAATGAGCAGTTCTTC
>TRBV7-2|few|TRBJ2-3|TRBD2
CASSLPSGIRDTQYF
TGTGCCAGCAGCTTACCTAGCGGGATTCGAGATACGCAGTATTTT
>TRBV6-4|.|TRBJ2-3|.
CASSQYRHTSTDTQYF
TGTGCCAGCAGTCAATATAGGCACACTAGCACAGATACGCAGTATTTT
>TRBV6-2/TRBV6-3|.|TRBJ2-1|.
CASSYSLGEQFF
TGTGCCAGCAGTTACTCCTTAGGGGAGCAGTTCTTC
>TRBV5-4|.|TRBJ1-2|.
CASSFGGNYGYTF
TGTGCCAGCAGCTTCGGGGGTAACTATGGCTACACCTTC
>TRBV5-4|.|TRBJ2-3|.
CASSLVEAGTDTQYF
TGTGCCAGCAGCTTGGTTGAAGCGGGCACAGATACGCAGTATTTT
>TRBV12-3/TRBV12-4|.|TRBJ2-7|.
CASRRDPAYEQYF
TGTGCCAGCAGAAGGGACCCAGCCTACGAGCAGTACTTC